The clone carrying this T cell receptor (beta chain) was seen only a few times. In the original analysis: Reference gene primer amplification in the assay estimated nucleated cell counts. Assay: immunoSEQ multiplex PCR; the TCRdb copy retains only in-frame clones and omits some. The V and J calls and clone size were taken over from that table, and D and trimming were inferred from the DNA. Of a few hundred thousand clones detected, around 87% appear once; the ten largest clones hold 1.3%. This specimen belongs to a study of blood T cell repertoires in COVID-19. Study-wide context: Material from acute and convalescent COVID-19 was sourced from the United States, Italy and Spain.

Enrolled through a virtual design, the participants were between roughly 18 and 95 years of age and came from about two dozen US areas. Recovered Cohort 3 donors showed two negative PCRs, clearance, or symptom resolution. The CDR3 has 16 residues. CDR1 SGHTA and CDR2 FQGNSA come from the germline V gene. J gave up 4 bases and V 2 bases, and 9 bases lay outside the gene matches. The sequenced sample was PBMCs or T cells enriched from blood (not recorded which). This TCR derives from a man aged 30 to 45 who had recovered from COVID-19. The rearrangement uses TRBV7-2 and TRBJ1-2; 8 bases are shared with TRBD1. The CDR3 DNA follows: TGTGCCAGCAGCTTATTTGGACAGGGAGAGGCCTATGGCTACACCTTC. Translation gives CASSLFGQGEAYGYTF.